This TCR beta chain is drawn from a study of CD8 T cells in Susac syndrome. Overall study: Active disease was present in six of the sequenced Susac syndrome patients, and remission in fewer than ten. Patients with Susac syndrome were therapy-naive, on corticosteroids, or on intravenous immunoglobulin alone at blood draw.

Turning to this clonotype: No antigen is known for it.

Points from the study as a whole: CD4+ T cell repertoires in Susac syndrome exhibited no evidence of clonal expansion.

The CDR3 covers 19 residues. V lost 4 bases to trimming and J lost 0 bases; unmatched junction nucleotides: 13. The germline gives CDR1 SGHAT, CDR2 FQNNGV. Random hexamers were used to reverse transcribe an amount of roughly 0.45 to 1 ug RNA. TCR beta CDR3 was amplified by immunoSEQ covering 54 Vbeta and 13 Jbeta. TCRdb processed the immunoSEQ multiplex PCR reads anew with MiXCR; each CDR3 protein has one entry. The data show approximately 180,000 distinct CDR3 sequences, with roughly nine tenths seen just once and 0.075% to 0.095% held by the top ten. Sequenced: CD4+ T cells from PBMCs. This receptor was taken from a human donor with Susac syndrome. The V call is TRBV11-2, the J call TRBJ2-1; 9 bases agree with TRBD2. CDR3: CASSSIAGVPLASYNEQFF. Here the CDR3 DNA reads TGTGCCAGCAGCTCGATAGCGGGGGTGCCTCTTGCCTCCTACAATGAGCAGTTCTTC.